Listed here are 21 T cell receptor beta chains from one sample, sequenced in a study of response to subunit inactivated influenza vaccine. TCRdb processed the RT-PCR reads anew with MiXCR; each CDR3 protein has one entry. The table records around 760,000 distinct CDR3 sequences, around 13% of them present only once. This specimen consisted of PBMCs from blood, obtained 14 to 15 days before vaccination. These receptors came from a man aged 45-60 years who received an inactivated influenza vaccine.

The chain uses TRBV5-1 and TRBJ2-1, with D unclear. Deletions cut 2 bases from V and 0 bases from J, with 9 bases between. This CDR3 spans 15 amino acids. Germline CDR1 SGHRS, CDR2 YFSETQ. CDR3 nucleotide sequence: TGCGCCAGCAGCTTAACTCCAGTCTCCTACAATGAGCAGTTCTTC. This sequence encodes CASSLTPVSYNEQFF. The full variable domain, with the rest looked up from reference TRBV5-1 and TRBJ2-1, is KAGVTQTPRYLIKTRGQQVTLSCSPISGHRSVSWYQQTPGQGLQFLFEYFSETQRNKGNFPGRFSGRQFSNSRSEMNVSTLELGDSALYLCASSLTPVSYNEQFFGPGTRLTVL.

This chain joins TRBV5-1 and TRBJ2-7; 7 bases map to TRBD1. Trimming removed 0 bases from V and 4 bases from J; junction bases left unmatched: 7. Germline assignment: CDR1 SGHRS and CDR2 YFSETQ. The CDR3 is made up of 15 amino acids. The DNA for the CDR3 is TGCGCCAGCAGCTTGGTTTTAGGGACAGATTACGAGCAGTACTTC. Translated, it gives CASSLVLGTDYEQYF.

This clonotype occurred many times. V is TRBV6-5 and J is TRBJ2-1; 7 positions agree with TRBD2. Germline trimming cut 2 bases from V and 10 bases from J; bases unmatched to any gene: 14. CDR1 MNHEY and CDR2 SVGAGI come from the germline V gene. The CDR3 has 16 residues. The CDR3 nucleotides are TGTGCCAGCAGTTACGGGCTAGCGGTCCCTGGGGCCGAGCAGTTCTTC. Its protein product is CASSYGLAVPGAEQFF.

J is TRBJ1-5 and V is TRBV12-3 or TRBV12-4, with D unclear. The CDR3 totals 13 residues. Trimming shortened V by 1 base and J by 9 bases, and 10 bases separated the two germline ends. CDR3 sequence reads: CASSLEMGGPQHF. CDR3 coding DNA: TGTGCCAGCAGTTTAGAGATGGGTGGGCCCCAGCATTTT.

This clonotype was seen repeatedly, ten times or more. This chain uses TRBV3-1 with TRBJ2-3; TRBD2 might be the D (6 bases). V was trimmed by 6 bases and J by 2 bases, leaving 15 bases between them. This CDR3 is 15 amino acids long. Germline V CDR1 and CDR2: LGHDT, YNNKEL (reference sequence). The CDR3 here is CASSRTGLNTDTQYF. The CDR3 DNA is TGTGCCAGCAGTCGAACGGGACTTAACACAGATACGCAGTATTTT.

The V and J genes are TRBV4-2 and TRBJ2-3; 12 positions match TRBD2. This CDR3 is built from 17 residues. V gave up 4 bases and J gave up 4 bases; unmatched junction bases: 9. Germline-derived CDR1 and CDR2 are LGHNA and YNFKEQ. The DNA for the CDR3 is TGTGCCAGCAGCCCCCGACTAGCGGGAGTTGCCGCAGATACGCAGTATTTT. It yields the protein CASSPRLAGVAADTQYF.

The chain links TRBV7-8 to TRBJ2-3; 7 nucleotides line up with TRBD1. In germline, CDR1 is SGHVS, CDR2 FQNEAQ. V dropped 2 bases and J dropped 2; count of bases not matched to a gene: 7. The CDR3 consists of 16 residues. CDR3 coding DNA: TGTGCCAGCAGCTTACGGGACAGCGCGATCACAGATACGCAGTATTTT. Translation gives CASSLRDSAITDTQYF.

This clonotype showed up just once. The chain has TRBV7-9 and TRBJ2-7, with 9 bases lining up with TRBD2. The germline gives CDR1 SEHNR, CDR2 FQNEAQ (reference sequence). This CDR3 region has 14 residues. V trimming: 3 bases; J trimming: 3 bases; junction bases outside the gene matches: 3. CDR3 nucleotide sequence: TGTGCCAGCAGCTTGCGTAGCGGGGGCTACGAGCAGTACTTC. Protein sequence: CASSLRSGGYEQYF. Full variable domain (outside the CDR3, taken from reference TRBV7-9 and TRBJ2-7): DTGVSQNPRHKITKRGQNVTFRCDPISEHNRLYWYRQTLGQGPEFLTYFQNEAQLEKSRLLSDRFSAERPKGSFSTLEIQRTEQGDSAMYLCASSLRSGGYEQYFGPGTRLTVT.

This clonotype was recorded at least ten times. The chain links TRBV19 to TRBJ2-2, with 9 bases matching TRBD1. Germline CDR1 and CDR2: LNHDA and SQIVND (reference sequence). The CDR3 contains 15 residues. Trimming cost V 9 bases and J 2 bases; bases outside gene matches: 7. The CDR3, as DNA: TGTGCCAGCAGTCGGACAGGGGTCAACACCGGGGAGCTGTTTTTT. This codes for CASSRTGVNTGELFF. Together with reference TRBV19 and TRBJ2-2, the CDR3 gives the full variable domain: DGGITQSPKYLFRKEGQNVTLSCEQNLNHDAMYWYRQDPGQGLRLIYYSQIVNDFQKGDIAEGYSVSREKKESFPLTVTSAQKNPTAFYLCASSRTGVNTGELFFGEGSRLTVL.

The CDR3 spells CASSTNSGTDTQYF. Written as DNA, the CDR3 is TGTGCCAGCAGTACCAACTCGGGCACAGATACGCAGTATTTT. V usage is TRBV28 and J usage is TRBJ2-3; D is ambiguous. V was clipped by 5 bases and J by 1 base, with 10 bases between them. Looked up from germline, CDR1 is MDHEN and CDR2 is SYDVKM. This CDR3 region has 14 residues.

This clonotype was observed many times. The chain employs TRBV7-2 and TRBJ2-7; tentatively, D is TRBD1 (7 bases). With 2 bases removed from V and 3 bases from J, the gap between germline ends came to 11 bases. CDR3 size: 14 residues. The germline V gene has CDR1 SGHTA and CDR2 FQGNSA. CDR3 sequence reads: CASSLRQGGYEQYF. DNA for the CDR3: TGTGCCAGCAGCTTACGGCAGGGGGGCTACGAGCAGTACTTC.

The chain links TRBV5-4 to TRBJ2-4; 7 nucleotides align to TRBD2. V lost 0 bases, J lost 7 bases, and 4 bases stayed unmatched. Germline CDR1 reads SGHNT; CDR2 reads YYREEE (reference sequence). The CDR3 sequence is 14 residues long. CDR3 sequence: CASSLAGEGNIQYF. CDR3 sequence (DNA): TGTGCCAGCAGCTTGGCGGGGGAGGGTAACATTCAGTACTTC.

The chain joins TRBV14 to TRBJ2-2; 8 bases agree with TRBD2. Looked up from germline, CDR1 is SGHDN and CDR2 is FVKESK. The V and J ends lost 1 base and 2 bases, in that order; junction bases with no gene match: 3. The CDR3 runs to 16 residues. CDR3: CASSQAGGLNTGELFF. For the CDR3, the DNA is TGTGCCAGCAGCCAAGCGGGGGGGCTAAACACCGGGGAGCTGTTTTTT.

This clonotype was found many times. V gene TRBV20-1 combines with J gene TRBJ2-3; TRBD2 matches at 16 bases. Germline loops: CDR1 DFQATT, CDR2 SNEGSKA (reference sequence). The CDR3 runs to 17 residues. V gave up 4 bases and J gave up 3 bases; unmatched junction bases: 7. CDR3 protein: CSAKGTSGRAGTDTQYF. The CDR3 DNA follows: TGCAGTGCTAAAGGGACTAGCGGGAGGGCCGGAACAGATACGCAGTATTTT.

The genes are TRBV4-2 and TRBJ2-3; 10 nucleotides align to TRBD2. Germline loops: CDR1 LGHNA, CDR2 YNFKEQ. The CDR3 spans 16 residues. Trimming took 1 base from V and 2 from J; bases not matched to a gene: 3. CDR3 bases: TGTGCCAGCAGCCAAGCTCTAGCGGGGGACACAGATACGCAGTATTTT. Its protein is CASSQALAGDTDTQYF.

This clonotype is a singleton in its sample. The CDR3 bases are TGTGCCATAAGGGACCGCGATGAGCAGTTCTTC. This codes for CAIRDRDEQFF. The rearrangement uses TRBV10-3 and TRBJ2-1; D might be TRBD1 or TRBD2, each matching 5 bases. Trimming took 9 bases from V and 8 from J, leaving 11 bases between them. Germline V gives CDR1 ENHRY, CDR2 SYGVKD. This CDR3 is built from 11 residues.

This clonotype was observed at least ten times. The rearrangement links TRBV9 to TRBJ2-1, with D perhaps TRBD1 (6 bases). CDR3 length: 15 amino acids. V lost 0 bases and J lost 10, with 17 bases in between. Germline CDR1 is SGDLS and CDR2 is YYNGEE. The CDR3 coding sequence is TGTGCCAGCAGCGTAGATCTAGGGGGACGAAAAGAGCAGTTCTTC. This encodes CASSVDLGGRKEQFF. The full variable domain, its missing parts supplied by reference TRBV9 and TRBJ2-1, is DSGVTQTPKHLITATGQRVTLRCSPRSGDLSVYWYQQSLDQGLQFLIQYYNGEERAKGNILERFSAQQFPDLHSELNLSSLELGDSALYFCASSVDLGGRKEQFFGPGTRLTVL.

The chain couples TRBV6-2 or TRBV6-3 to TRBJ2-5; 7 bases match TRBD2. J lost 2 bases, V lost 7 bases, and 13 bases had no gene match. The CDR3 runs to 16 residues. Germline V gene data show CDR1 as MNHEY and CDR2 as SVGEGT. The CDR3 here is CASNRAQGSGQETQYF. The CDR3 bases are TGTGCCAGCAACCGGGCCCAGGGTAGCGGGCAAGAGACCCAGTACTTC.

This chain links TRBV2 with TRBJ1-1; D is unclear. The CDR3 totals 11 residues. Germline CDR1 and CDR2: SNHLY and FYNNEI. Trimming took off 6 bases at V and 6 bases at J, with 8 bases between the two ends. This CDR3 is CASRAESEAFF. The DNA of the CDR3 is TGTGCCAGCAGGGCGGAGTCTGAAGCTTTCTTT.

There are many counts of this clonotype. The rearrangement joins TRBV7-9 to TRBJ2-7; no firm D call. V was trimmed by 5 bases and J by 0 bases, leaving 11 bases between them. CDR1 is SEHNR, CDR2 FQNEAQ, per germline (reference sequence). The CDR3 has 14 amino acids. The CDR3 sequence is CASSPRLSSYEQYF. CDR3 in DNA: TGTGCCAGCAGCCCGCGGCTCAGCTCCTACGAGCAGTACTTC.

This clonotype was observed at least ten times. This sequence joins TRBV15 and TRBJ1-6; D call uncertain. CDR1 is LNHNV, CDR2 YYDKDF, per germline (reference sequence). The CDR3 sequence is 12 residues long. The ends were cut back, 5 bases at V and 7 bases at J, with 6 bases in the middle. The chain's CDR3 is CATSPENSPLHF. The CDR3, as DNA: TGTGCCACCAGCCCAGAGAATTCACCCCTCCACTTT.